This TCR beta chain was recovered during a study of shared clonotypes between healthy human individuals. The method was immunoSEQ multiplex PCR; TCRdb's version includes in-frame clones alone and lacks a portion of them. The top ten hold approximately 12% of the sample, which has 400,000 to 600,000 clones, around 79% seen once. CDR1 is SGHAT and CDR2 is FQNNGV in the germline V gene. Trimming left V 6 bases short and J 0 bases short, with 15 bases between. The CDR3 sequence is 16 residues long. The sequenced material came from PBMCs. This clonotype was obtained from a woman between 35 and 50 years old in good health. Some clones in this sample may be carry-over from other donors' samples. This chain connects TRBV11-2 to TRBJ2-1; tentative D call: TRBD2 (6 bases). CDR3 residues: CASRGRTTSSYNEQFF. Here the CDR3 DNA reads TGTGCCAGCAGGGGCCGGACTACCAGCTCCTACAATGAGCAGTTCTTC.